Following are 29 T cell receptor beta chains from one sample sequenced in a study of cytomegalovirus exposure and HLA in healthy donors. Use of 60 Vbeta and 13 Jbeta primers characterized the PCR. Clones were read by immunoSEQ multiplex PCR, and TCRdb kept only the in-frame ones, dropping some. The data show 95,000 or so clones, with 81% seen just once and approximately 4% held by the top ten. The sequencing sample was made of PBMCs. Receptors were obtained from a woman between 65 and 79 years old in good health and CMV-seropositive.

The V call is TRBV6-5, the J call TRBJ1-1; D not certain. This CDR3 is 13 amino acids long. The germline V and J ends were trimmed by 2 bases and 3 bases, with 7 bases remaining between them. CDR1 MNHEY and CDR2 SVGAGI come from the germline V gene. CDR3 sequence reads: CASSYREYTEAFF. The CDR3 coding sequence is TGTGCCAGCAGTTACCGGGAGTACACTGAAGCTTTCTTT.

This clone has just one count. DNA for the CDR3: TGTGCCAGTTCCCGGACTAGCGGGAGCTCCTACAATGAGCAGTTCTTC. Amino acid sequence: CASSRTSGSSYNEQFF. This sequence joins TRBV19 and TRBJ2-1; 13 bases align to TRBD2. This CDR3 spans 16 amino acids. After removal of 8 bases from V and 0 bases from J, the junction contained 4 bases not matched to a gene. Germline V gene data show CDR1 as LNHDA and CDR2 as SQIVND (reference sequence). Full variable domain (remainder filled in from reference TRBV19 and TRBJ2-1): DGGITQSPKYLFRKEGQNVTLSCEQNLNHDAMYWYRQDPGQGLRLIYYSQIVNDFQKGDIAEGYSVSREKKESFPLTVTSAQKNPTAFYLCASSRTSGSSYNEQFFGPGTRLTVL.

The chain recombines TRBV14 with TRBJ2-7; tentatively, D is TRBD1 (5 bases). Germline V lookup: CDR1 SGHDN, CDR2 FVKESK. V lost 0 bases and J 2 bases, leaving 11 bases between the germline ends. This CDR3 comprises 15 residues. The CDR3 DNA follows: TGTGCCAGCAGCCAAGATTTATCCAGGGCCTACGAGCAGTACTTC. Its translation: CASSQDLSRAYEQYF.

V gene TRBV30 combines with J gene TRBJ2-1; possibly TRBD1 for D (5 bases). V lost 4 bases and J 0 bases, leaving 10 bases between the germline ends. The germline V gene encodes CDR1 GTSNPN and CDR2 SVGIG (reference sequence). The CDR3 consists of 14 residues. The CDR3 DNA sequence: TGTGCCTGGAAAAGGGGTAGCTCCTACAATGAGCAGTTCTTC. Protein product: CAWKRGSSYNEQFF.

The chain carries TRBV6-1 and TRBJ1-2; D gene unclear. V was shortened by 5 bases and J by 1 base, with 11 bases between the two germline ends. Germline-derived CDR1 and CDR2 are MNHNS and SASEGT. The CDR3 is 14 residues long. CDR3 sequence (DNA): TGTGCCAGCAGTTCGAGGGTCGGTAACTATGGCTACACCTTC. Translation: CASSSRVGNYGYTF.

The gene calls are TRBV30 and TRBJ1-5; 8 positions match TRBD1. Germline-derived CDR1 and CDR2 are GTSNPN and SVGIG (reference sequence). The CDR3 runs 15 residues. V gave up 3 bases and J gave up 1 base; unmatched junction bases: 5. CDR3 coding DNA: TGTGCCTGGAGGGAGACAGGGGCCAGCAATCAGCCCCAGCATTTT. It encodes CAWRETGASNQPQHF.

A word on this clone: At the DNA level, this CDR3 is encoded by other sequences in the same sample as well. This rearrangement joins TRBV19 to TRBJ2-3, with TRBD2 matching 8 bases. Trimming at V came to 5 bases and at J to 3 bases, leaving 7 bases not matched to a gene. Per germline, CDR1 LNHDA and CDR2 SQIVND (reference sequence). The CDR3 contains 15 residues. CDR3 sequence: CASSSGLAGTDTQYF. In nucleotides, the CDR3 is TGTGCCAGTAGTTCAGGACTAGCCGGAACAGATACGCAGTATTTT.

V gene TRBV18 combines with J gene TRBJ2-7, with TRBD2 as a possible D gene (6 bases). The CDR3 runs to 13 residues. Trimming stripped 1 base from V and 6 bases from J, with 10 bases between. Germline CDR1 KGHSH, CDR2 LQKENI. The CDR3 DNA reads as TGTGCCAGCTCACCACTCCAGGGAGGCGAGCAGTACTTC. Translated: CASSPLQGGEQYF.

The chain joins TRBV29-1 to TRBJ2-3, with TRBD1 matching over 8 bases. Germline loops: CDR1 SQVTM, CDR2 ANQGSEA. There are 15 residues in the CDR3. J was trimmed by 4 bases and V by 7 bases; bases with no gene match: 13. In DNA form, the CDR3 reads TGCAGCGCGAGTTTCGGGCAGGGGGCGTCAGATACGCAGTATTTT. The encoded protein is CSASFGQGASDTQYF.

In DNA, the CDR3 is TGTGCCAGCAGTCTCACCGGGGGCTATGGCTACACCTTC. It encodes CASSLTGGYGYTF. V usage is TRBV27 and J usage is TRBJ1-2; maybe TRBD1 (5 bases). CDR3 length: 13 amino acids. Germline loops: CDR1 MNHEY, CDR2 SMNVEV (reference sequence). Trimming removed 5 bases at V and 4 bases at J, with 11 bases between.

The chain has TRBV6-1 and TRBJ2-1, with 9 bases that match TRBD2. The CDR3 contains 15 residues. V lost 2 bases and J lost 3; bases outside the gene matches: 2. Germline assignment: CDR1 MNHNS and CDR2 SASEGT. The CDR3 DNA sequence: TGTGCCAGCAGTGAACTAGCGGGGCTCTACAATGAGCAGTTCTTC. As protein: CASSELAGLYNEQFF.

This clone was seen a handful of times. The gene calls are TRBV7-2 and TRBJ2-2; 13 positions agree with TRBD2. Germline CDR1 and CDR2: SGHTA and FQGNSA. The CDR3 is 16 residues long. Trimming removed 5 bases from V and 4 bases from J; junction bases left unmatched: 4. Here the CDR3 reads CASSRGLAGATGELFF. DNA of the CDR3: TGTGCCAGCAGCCGTGGACTAGCGGGAGCCACCGGGGAGCTGTTTTTT.

V and J are TRBV19 and TRBJ1-4; TRBD1 is a possible D gene (5 bases). CDR1 is LNHDA, CDR2 SQIVND, per germline (reference sequence). CDR3 length: 15 amino acids. Trimming pared 5 bases from V and 5 bases from J, leaving 15 bases between. The CDR3 sequence is CASSPGAGMNEKLFF. Written as DNA, the CDR3 is TGTGCCAGTAGTCCTGGGGCAGGGATGAATGAAAAACTGTTTTTT.

The V call is TRBV15, the J call TRBJ2-4; the match to TRBD2 covers 7 bases. This CDR3 comprises 15 residues. Germline CDR1 and CDR2: LNHNV and YYDKDF (reference sequence). The junction had 4 bases not matched to a gene; V was cut back by 3 bases and J by 2 bases. The CDR3 nucleotides are TGTGCCACCAGCAGGGCGGGAGATACCAAAAACATTCAGTACTTC. Translated, it gives CATSRAGDTKNIQYF.

The chain couples TRBV28 to TRBJ1-5; 7 bases align to TRBD1. The V and J ends lost 6 bases and 4 bases, in that order; junction bases with no gene match: 3. The CDR3 spans 13 residues. CDR1 is MDHEN and CDR2 is SYDVKM in the germline V gene. Here the CDR3 DNA reads TGTGCCAGCAGAGACAGGGTGAATCAGCCCCAGCATTTT. Protein product: CASRDRVNQPQHF.

This clone is a singleton in its sample. The V and J genes are TRBV5-8 and TRBJ2-1, with D perhaps TRBD2 (6 bases). The V end lost 0 bases, the J end lost 6 bases, and 16 bases lay between the germline ends. The CDR3 runs 16 residues. Germline CDR1 reads SGHTS; CDR2 reads YDEGEE. The CDR3 spells CASSLGATRLSNEQFF. CDR3 sequence (DNA): TGTGCCAGCAGCTTGGGGGCGACTAGGCTTTCCAATGAGCAGTTCTTC.

This clone has just one count. The rearrangement joins TRBV28 to TRBJ2-2; TRBD1 might be the D (6 bases). The germline V gene encodes CDR1 MDHEN and CDR2 SYDVKM. This CDR3 has 15 amino acids. Trimming stripped 6 bases from V and 1 base from J, with 12 bases between. CDR3 sequence reads: CASRSGTKNTGELFF. The CDR3 nucleotides read TGTGCCAGCAGGTCCGGGACAAAGAACACCGGGGAGCTGTTTTTT. Full variable domain (missing parts from reference TRBV28 and TRBJ2-2): DVKVTQSSRYLVKRTGEKVFLECVQDMDHENMFWYRQDPGLGLRLIYFSYDVKMKEKGDIPEGYSVSREKKERFSLILESASTNQTSMYLCASRSGTKNTGELFFGEGSRLTVL.

V gene TRBV28 combines with J gene TRBJ2-5; D possibly corresponds to TRBD2 (7 bases). CDR1 MDHEN and CDR2 SYDVKM come from the germline V gene. V was pared by 10 bases and J by 1 base, with 19 bases between. This CDR3 comprises 15 residues. CDR3 nucleotide sequence: TGTGCCATCGAATCGGGAGGAGGGGGCCAAGAGACCCAGTACTTC. This encodes CAIESGGGGQETQYF.

CDR3 residues: CASTEGLGARNTEAFF. For the CDR3, the DNA is TGTGCCAGCACCGAGGGGCTGGGGGCACGAAACACTGAAGCTTTCTTT. The chain recombines TRBV6-4 with TRBJ1-1; maybe TRBD1 (6 bases). The CDR3 consists of 16 residues. CDR1 is MRHNA and CDR2 is SNTAGT in the germline V gene. Trimming removed 7 bases at V and 2 bases at J, with 20 bases between.

V is TRBV2 and J is TRBJ1-4; D not certain. This CDR3 spans 12 amino acids. V shed 11 bases and J shed 5 bases, with 12 bases lying between them. Germline CDR1 reads SNHLY; CDR2 reads FYNNEI. The chain's CDR3 is CAGREPNEKLFF. The CDR3 DNA is TGTGCCGGACGGGAGCCGAATGAAAAACTGTTTTTT.

J is TRBJ2-1 and V is TRBV9, with 8 bases lining up with TRBD2. The CDR3 consists of 17 residues. CDR1 and CDR2 (germline): SGDLS, YYNGEE. V shed 0 bases, J shed 4 bases, and the junction held 9 bases outside the gene matches. CDR3: CASSVGPAGVGYNEQFF. The CDR3 region has the DNA TGTGCCAGCAGCGTAGGGCCAGCGGGAGTAGGTTACAATGAGCAGTTCTTC.

The chain carries TRBV19 and TRBJ2-2, with 7 bases aligning to TRBD2. Germline assignment: CDR1 LNHDA and CDR2 SQIVND (reference sequence). The CDR3 totals 15 residues. V lost 4 bases to trimming and J lost 8 bases; unmatched junction nucleotides: 10. The CDR3 protein is CASSSGSALTGELFF. The CDR3 region has the DNA TGTGCCAGTAGTAGCGGGAGCGCTCTAACAGGGGAGCTGTTTTTT.

The gene calls are TRBV7-9 and TRBJ2-5; unclear D gene. Trimming left V 1 base short and J 5 bases short, with 8 bases between. CDR3 length: 13 residues. The germline V gene encodes CDR1 SEHNR and CDR2 FQNEAQ (reference sequence). The DNA of the CDR3 is TGTGCCAGCAGCTTAGGGTTTCGGGAGACCCAGTACTTC. Encoded protein: CASSLGFRETQYF.

The chain employs TRBV5-1 and TRBJ2-7; 9 positions match TRBD1. The germline V gene has CDR1 SGHRS and CDR2 YFSETQ. Losses at the gene ends were 7 bases for V and 4 bases for J; bases not matched to a gene: 3. The CDR3 is 12 residues long. DNA of the CDR3: TGCGCCAGCCGGGACAGGGAGTACGAGCAGTACTTC. Its protein is CASRDREYEQYF.

The CDR3 region has the DNA TGTGCCACCAGCTGGGCCTTGAATAGCAATCAGCCCCAGCATTTT. Encoded protein: CATSWALNSNQPQHF. The genes are TRBV15 and TRBJ1-5; D gene unclear. This CDR3 spans 15 amino acids. The V end was cut by 5 bases, the J end by 0 bases, with 11 bases between. Germline V gives CDR1 LNHNV, CDR2 YYDKDF (reference sequence).

The chain employs TRBV18 and TRBJ2-3; 10 positions match TRBD1. The V segment lost 4 bases and the J segment 3 bases; nucleotides outside the gene matches: 1. The CDR3 totals 14 residues. Per the germline V gene, CDR1 is KGHSH and CDR2 is LQKENI. CDR3 sequence: CASSLGQGTDTQYF. CDR3 DNA sequence: TGTGCCAGCTCACTGGGACAGGGGACAGATACGCAGTATTTT.

This clone was counted between two and nine times. The V call is TRBV10-3, the J call TRBJ1-4; 7 positions match TRBD1. V lost 10 bases to trimming and J lost 6 bases; unmatched junction nucleotides: 11. The CDR3 runs to 14 residues. Germline V gene lookup returns CDR1 ENHRY and CDR2 SYGVKD. CDR3 region: CATGSTGSDEKLFF. The CDR3 DNA reads as TGTGCCACAGGGTCGACAGGGTCAGATGAAAAACTGTTTTTT.

CDR3 in amino acids: CASSPMGTGGDEQYF. In nucleotides, the CDR3 is TGTGCCAGCAGTCCAATGGGGACAGGGGGCGACGAGCAGTACTTC. The J gene is TRBJ2-7, the V gene TRBV28; 12 bases align to TRBD1. CDR3 size: 15 residues. Germline values: CDR1 MDHEN, CDR2 SYDVKM. The V segment lost 5 bases and the J segment 5 bases; nucleotides outside the gene matches: 7.

Here the CDR3 DNA reads TGCGCCAGCAGCGCAACCGGGACAGCTTACGAGCAGTACTTC. Its protein is CASSATGTAYEQYF. The V call is TRBV5-1, the J call TRBJ2-7, with 7 nucleotides matching TRBD1. Germline V gene data show CDR1 as SGHRS and CDR2 as YFSETQ. The CDR3 is 14 amino acids. V was pared by 4 bases and J by 4 bases, with 8 bases of the junction left unmatched.